This entry lists 29 T cell receptor beta chains sequenced from one sample in a study of OX40 agonist ivuxolimab in advanced cancers. Some clones are missing from TCRdb's copy, which holds only in-frame ones; the method was immunoSEQ multiplex PCR. The sample lists about 80,000 clones, around 94% occurring once. This specimen was CD4+ or CD8+ T cells sorted from blood, taken in a trial of the OX40 agonist ivuxolimab. The source is an adult with an advanced solid tumor such as melanoma, head and neck, liver or kidney cancer.

This chain connects TRBV5-4 to TRBJ2-7; 7 bases line up with TRBD1. CDR3 length equals 15 residues. Germline V gives CDR1 SGHNT, CDR2 YYREEE (reference sequence). The J segment lost 4 bases and the V segment lost 4 bases, leaving 11 bases of the junction unmatched. The chain's CDR3 is CASSPKTGTNYEQYF. CDR3 sequence (DNA): TGTGCCAGCAGCCCGAAGACAGGGACAAATTACGAGCAGTACTTC.

This chain connects TRBV4-3 to TRBJ1-2, with 7 bases matching TRBD1. The CDR3 runs to 15 residues. The J segment lost 8 bases and the V segment lost 0 bases, leaving 9 bases of the junction unmatched. CDR1 is LGHNA and CDR2 is YSLEER in the germline V gene. DNA of the CDR3: TGCGCCAGCAGCCAAGAACGAGGGGGCACGAAGGGCTACACCTTC. It codes for CASSQERGGTKGYTF.

The table lists this clone with a count of one. This sequence joins TRBV27 and TRBJ1-1; TRBD1 matches 8 bases. The CDR3 has 13 amino acids. J gave up 11 bases and V 3 bases, and 8 bases lay outside the gene matches. Germline V CDR1 and CDR2: MNHEY, SMNVEV (reference sequence). The CDR3 bases are TGTGCCAGCAGTTTTGGACAGGGCTATGGGGCTTTCTTT. Amino acid sequence: CASSFGQGYGAFF.

The chain has TRBV7-3 and TRBJ2-3, with D possibly TRBD2 on 6 matching bases. This CDR3 has 16 amino acids. With 3 bases removed from V and 3 bases from J, the gap between germline ends came to 16 bases. In germline, CDR1 is SGHTA, CDR2 FQGTGA. This CDR3 is CASSFWGEMGTDTQYF. CDR3 bases: TGTGCCAGCAGCTTTTGGGGGGAGATGGGAACAGATACGCAGTATTTT.

The chain couples TRBV10-1 to TRBJ2-3, with D tentatively TRBD2 (5 bases). This CDR3 region has 14 residues. Trimming removed 2 bases at V and 1 base at J, with 7 bases between. The germline V gene encodes CDR1 WNHNN and CDR2 SYGVQD (reference sequence). The CDR3 region is CASSEKEGTDTQYF. Written as DNA, the CDR3 is TGCGCCAGCAGTGAGAAGGAGGGCACAGATACGCAGTATTTT.

The rearrangement links TRBV7-9 to TRBJ1-1, with D uncertain. Germline CDR1 reads SEHNR; CDR2 reads FQNEAQ (reference sequence). V shed 1 base and J shed 7 bases, with 10 bases lying between them. There are 13 residues in the CDR3. The CDR3 DNA reads as TGTGCCAGCAGCTTAGTTCTAGGGATTGAAGCTTTCTTT. It is translated as CASSLVLGIEAFF.

V is TRBV9 and J is TRBJ1-1; TRBD1 is a possible D gene (6 bases). V was pared by 4 bases and J by 5 bases, with 15 bases between. CDR3 size: 14 residues. The germline V gene encodes CDR1 SGDLS and CDR2 YYNGEE. The CDR3 protein is CASSPTRRGTEAFF. The CDR3 DNA sequence: TGTGCCAGCAGCCCAACAAGGAGGGGGACTGAAGCTTTCTTT.

CDR3 residues: CASSYDLETQYF. The DNA for the CDR3 is TGTGCCAGCAGCTATGACTTGGAGACCCAGTACTTC. This chain uses TRBV11-3 with TRBJ2-5; no firm D call. Between the trimmed V and J ends, which lost 4 bases and 5 bases, there was a span of 8 bases. The V gene's germline CDR1 is SGHNT and CDR2 YENEEA. The CDR3 contains 12 residues.

This sequence joins TRBV7-6 and TRBJ2-5; 8 bases are shared with TRBD1. The V gene end was trimmed by 2 bases and the J gene end by 3 bases; junction bases not matched to a gene: 11. Germline V gene data show CDR1 as SGHVS and CDR2 as FNYEAQ. The CDR3 is 17 residues long. This CDR3 reads CASSLPNRQGSEETQYF. Here the CDR3 DNA reads TGTGCCAGCAGCTTACCCAACCGACAGGGGTCAGAAGAGACCCAGTACTTC.

The sample holds one count of this clone. The chain joins TRBV5-1 to TRBJ1-1; D possibly corresponds to TRBD1 (6 bases). This CDR3 is 13 amino acids long. The V end lost 2 bases, the J end lost 5 bases, and 10 bases lay between the germline ends. From germline, CDR1 is SGHRS and CDR2 YFSETQ. Here the CDR3 reads CASSLRGGTEAFF. CDR3 nucleotides: TGCGCCAGCAGCTTAAGAGGGGGGACTGAAGCTTTCTTT.

Regarding this clone: The sample has other DNA sequences that encode this CDR3 too. For the CDR3, the DNA is TGTGCCAGCAGTTTAGGGGGGGGTGAAGCTTTCTTT. It yields the protein CASSLGGGEAFF. The rearrangement joins TRBV27 to TRBJ1-1; maybe TRBD1 (5 bases). The germline CDR1 and CDR2 sequences are MNHEY and SMNVEV (reference sequence). This CDR3 region has 12 residues. The ends were cut back, 2 bases at V and 7 bases at J, with 8 bases in the middle.

V and J are TRBV5-1 and TRBJ2-3; maybe TRBD2 (6 bases). Germline V gives CDR1 SGHRS, CDR2 YFSETQ. Trimming took off 7 bases at V and 3 bases at J, with 18 bases between the two ends. This CDR3 is built from 15 residues. Here the CDR3 DNA reads TGCGCCAGCTTGCAGGCGGGATACGGAACAGATACGCAGTATTTT. This sequence encodes CASLQAGYGTDTQYF.

The V and J genes are TRBV4-1 and TRBJ2-1; D is perhaps TRBD2 (5 bases). The CDR3 is 16 residues long. Germline CDR1 is MGHRA and CDR2 is YSYEKL. Trimming stripped 0 bases from V and 2 bases from J, with 11 bases between. The CDR3 loop reads CASSQDWGVPYNEQFF. CDR3 nucleotides: TGCGCCAGCAGCCAAGATTGGGGAGTACCCTACAATGAGCAGTTCTTC.

This rearrangement joins TRBV7-9 to TRBJ2-7; 10 bases are shared with TRBD2. The J segment lost 0 bases and the V segment lost 5 bases, leaving 4 bases of the junction unmatched. Germline CDR1 SEHNR, CDR2 FQNEAQ (reference sequence). This CDR3 region has 15 residues. The CDR3 DNA sequence: TGTGCCAGCAGCCCCGGACTAGCGGCCTCCTACGAGCAGTACTTC. Its protein product is CASSPGLAASYEQYF.

This clone is termed medium-sized. The chain is built from TRBV9 and TRBJ2-1; maybe TRBD2 (5 bases). Germline CDR1 SGDLS, CDR2 YYNGEE. CDR3 size: 12 residues. Trimming took 4 bases from V and 9 from J, leaving 11 bases between them. Here the CDR3 reads CASSSIGGEQFF. The CDR3 DNA reads as TGTGCCAGCAGCTCAATTGGAGGTGAGCAGTTCTTC. Filled out from reference TRBV9 and TRBJ2-1, the complete variable domain reads DSGVTQTPKHLITATGQRVTLRCSPRSGDLSVYWYQQSLDQGLQFLIQYYNGEERAKGNILERFSAQQFPDLHSELNLSSLELGDSALYFCASSSIGGEQFFGPGTRLTVL.

The V call is TRBV19, the J call TRBJ2-7; a weak D match, TRBD1 (5 bases). Trimming stripped 6 bases from V and 3 bases from J, with 12 bases between. Germline-derived CDR1 and CDR2 are LNHDA and SQIVND (reference sequence). There are 13 residues in the CDR3. Here the CDR3 reads CASSDRNLYEQYF. CDR3 DNA: TGTGCCAGTAGCGACAGAAACCTCTACGAGCAGTACTTC. Looking up the rest from reference TRBV19 and TRBJ2-7 gives the full variable domain: DGGITQSPKYLFRKEGQNVTLSCEQNLNHDAMYWYRQDPGQGLRLIYYSQIVNDFQKGDIAEGYSVSREKKESFPLTVTSAQKNPTAFYLCASSDRNLYEQYFGPGTRLTVT.

The gene calls are TRBV4-3 and TRBJ2-3; 10 bases match TRBD1. The junction had 5 bases not matched to a gene; V was cut back by 4 bases and J by 4 bases. The CDR3 has 15 residues. The V gene's germline CDR1 is LGHNA and CDR2 YSLEER. The DNA of the CDR3 is TGCGCCAGCAGCCCCGGGACAGGGGTTTCAGATACGCAGTATTTT. This encodes CASSPGTGVSDTQYF.

This clone was seen just once. The CDR3 loop reads CASSLGGTGGNQPQHF. The CDR3 DNA is TGTGCCAGCAGCTTAGGTGGGACAGGGGGCAATCAGCCCCAGCATTTT. The rearrangement joins TRBV7-6 to TRBJ1-5; 10 nucleotides match TRBD1. The CDR3 is made up of 16 amino acids. Germline V gene sequence: CDR1 SGHVS, CDR2 FNYEAQ. V lost 1 base to trimming and J lost 2 bases; unmatched junction nucleotides: 2.

This rearrangement joins TRBV15 to TRBJ1-1; D unresolved. Germline V gene sequence: CDR1 LNHNV, CDR2 YYDKDF (reference sequence). The CDR3 totals 14 residues. The V end was cut by 0 bases, the J end by 6 bases, with 11 bases between. The CDR3 here is CATSREFRAAEAFF. In nucleotides, the CDR3 is TGTGCCACCAGCAGAGAGTTTCGGGCCGCTGAAGCTTTCTTT.

The genes are TRBV9 and TRBJ2-5, with TRBD1 as a possible D gene (6 bases). Germline-derived CDR1 and CDR2 are SGDLS and YYNGEE. The CDR3 contains 13 residues. V lost 3 bases, J lost 5 bases, and 11 bases lay in between. This chain's CDR3 is CASSANTGETQYF. The CDR3 DNA reads TGTGCCAGCAGCGCAAATACAGGGGAGACCCAGTACTTC.

The chain joins TRBV7-9 to TRBJ2-7; no reliable D call. Per germline, CDR1 SEHNR and CDR2 FQNEAQ (reference sequence). The V end was cut by 7 bases, the J end by 3 bases, with 16 bases between. CDR3 length: 14 amino acids. DNA of the CDR3: TGTGCCAGCAAAGGAATTCCTAATAGCTACGAGCAGTACTTC. Its translation is CASKGIPNSYEQYF.

This sequence joins TRBV6-5 and TRBJ1-2; D is undetermined. CDR3 size: 13 residues. The V end lost 4 bases, the J end lost 4 bases, and 10 bases lay between the germline ends. The germline V gene encodes CDR1 MNHEY and CDR2 SVGAGI. CDR3 in DNA: TGTGCCAGCAGTTGGACGGAGGGCTATGGCTACACCTTC. It translates to CASSWTEGYGYTF.

The chain employs TRBV19 and TRBJ2-2; 8 bases fit TRBD1. Unmatched junction bases numbered 4, after V lost 3 bases and J lost 4 bases. CDR1 is LNHDA and CDR2 is SQIVND in the germline V gene (reference sequence). The CDR3 length is 15 residues. This CDR3 reads CASSMAQGGTGELFF. For the CDR3, the DNA is TGTGCCAGTAGTATGGCACAGGGGGGCACCGGGGAGCTGTTTTTT.

The gene calls are TRBV5-4 and TRBJ1-1, with TRBD1 matching 9 bases. Germline V gene sequence: CDR1 SGHNT, CDR2 YYREEE (reference sequence). The CDR3 contains 15 residues. J lost 4 bases, V lost 2 bases, and 6 bases had no gene match. CDR3 nucleotide sequence: TGTGCCAGCAGCTTTTTGGGACAGGGCATCACTGAAGCTTTCTTT. It encodes CASSFLGQGITEAFF.

This rearrangement joins TRBV7-9 to TRBJ2-1, with TRBD2 identical over 10 bases. V was clipped by 3 bases and J by 0 bases; unmatched bases: 8. The CDR3 totals 18 residues. The germline gives CDR1 SEHNR, CDR2 FQNEAQ (reference sequence). CDR3 coding DNA: TGTGCCAGCAGCTTCCCGACTAGCGGGCGATACTCCTACAATGAGCAGTTCTTC. Translated, it gives CASSFPTSGRYSYNEQFF.

The chain's CDR3 is CASSLLLAAYEQYF. The CDR3 nucleotides read TGTGCCAGCAGCCTATTACTAGCGGCCTACGAGCAGTACTTC. The rearrangement joins TRBV7-8 to TRBJ2-7, with 8 bases that match TRBD2. The V and J ends lost 5 bases and 2 bases, in that order; junction bases with no gene match: 5. The CDR3 covers 14 residues. The germline V gene has CDR1 SGHVS and CDR2 FQNEAQ.

The chain is built from TRBV28 and TRBJ1-5; the D gene is possibly TRBD1 (5 bases). The CDR3 sequence is 18 residues long. Germline loops: CDR1 MDHEN, CDR2 SYDVKM. The V gene lost 5 bases and the J gene lost 3 bases, with 23 bases spanning the gap. CDR3 nucleotide sequence: TGTGCCAGCAGTGGAAACGGGGCTAGGATTCCGATCAATCAGCCCCAGCATTTT. It specifies CASSGNGARIPINQPQHF.

CDR3 nucleotides: TGCGCCAGCAGCCACCACAATAGGGGCACTGAAGCTTTCTTT. Protein sequence: CASSHHNRGTEAFF. The rearrangement uses TRBV4-3 and TRBJ1-1; weak D call: TRBD1 (5 bases). V lost 3 bases and J lost 4, with 12 bases in between. Germline V gives CDR1 LGHNA, CDR2 YSLEER. There are 14 residues in the CDR3.

The CDR3 bases are TGTGCCAGCAGTTACGGATCAACTAATGAAAAACTGTTTTTT. Amino acid sequence: CASSYGSTNEKLFF. The chain employs TRBV6-5 and TRBJ1-4; no reliable D call. Trimming removed 2 bases at V and 0 bases at J, with 4 bases between. Germline CDR1 MNHEY, CDR2 SVGAGI. The CDR3 has 14 residues.